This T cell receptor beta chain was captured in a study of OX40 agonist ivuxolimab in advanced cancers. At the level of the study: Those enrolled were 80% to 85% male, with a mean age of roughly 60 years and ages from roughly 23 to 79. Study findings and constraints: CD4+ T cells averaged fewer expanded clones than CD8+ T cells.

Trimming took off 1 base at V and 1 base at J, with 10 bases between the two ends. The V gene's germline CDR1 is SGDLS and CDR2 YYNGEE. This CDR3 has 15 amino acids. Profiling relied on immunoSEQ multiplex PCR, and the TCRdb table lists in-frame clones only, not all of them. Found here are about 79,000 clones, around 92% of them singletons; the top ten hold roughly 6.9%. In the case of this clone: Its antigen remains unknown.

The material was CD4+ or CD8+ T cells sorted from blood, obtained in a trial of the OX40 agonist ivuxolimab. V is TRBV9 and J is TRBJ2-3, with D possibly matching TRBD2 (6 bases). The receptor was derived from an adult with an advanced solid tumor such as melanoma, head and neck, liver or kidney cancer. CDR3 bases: TGTGCCAGCAGCGTAAGCCGGGACTGCACAGATACGCAGTATTTT. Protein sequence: CASSVSRDCTDTQYF.